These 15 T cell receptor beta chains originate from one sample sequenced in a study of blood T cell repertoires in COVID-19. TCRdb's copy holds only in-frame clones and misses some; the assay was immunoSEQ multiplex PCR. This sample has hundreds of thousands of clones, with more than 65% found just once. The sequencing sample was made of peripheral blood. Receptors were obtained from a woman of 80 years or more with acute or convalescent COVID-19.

CDR3 DNA: TGTGCCAGCAGCCCCGGGAAAAGAAACACTGAAGCTTTCTTT. Amino acid sequence: CASSPGKRNTEAFF. This chain joins TRBV28 and TRBJ1-1; unclear D gene. Trimming removed 6 bases at V and 2 bases at J, with 13 bases between. The germline V gene encodes CDR1 MDHEN and CDR2 SYDVKM. CDR3 length: 14 residues.

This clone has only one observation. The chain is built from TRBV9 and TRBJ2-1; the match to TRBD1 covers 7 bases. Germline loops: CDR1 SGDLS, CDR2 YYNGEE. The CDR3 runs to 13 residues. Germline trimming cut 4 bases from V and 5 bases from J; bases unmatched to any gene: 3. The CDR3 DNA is TGTGCCAGCAGCCTTACAGGGGACAATGAGCAGTTCTTC. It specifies CASSLTGDNEQFF.

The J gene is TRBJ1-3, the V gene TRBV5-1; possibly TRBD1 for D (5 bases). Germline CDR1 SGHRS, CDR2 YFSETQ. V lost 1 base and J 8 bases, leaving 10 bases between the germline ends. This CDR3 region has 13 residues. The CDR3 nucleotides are TGCGCCAGCAGCTTGCAACCGGGGGACACCATATATTTT. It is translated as CASSLQPGDTIYF.

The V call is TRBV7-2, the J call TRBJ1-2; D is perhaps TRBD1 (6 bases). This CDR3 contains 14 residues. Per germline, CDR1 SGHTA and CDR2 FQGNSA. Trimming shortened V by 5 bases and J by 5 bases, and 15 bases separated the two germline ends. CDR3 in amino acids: CASSQQGGGYGYTF. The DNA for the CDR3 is TGTGCCAGCAGCCAACAGGGCGGGGGTTATGGCTACACCTTC.

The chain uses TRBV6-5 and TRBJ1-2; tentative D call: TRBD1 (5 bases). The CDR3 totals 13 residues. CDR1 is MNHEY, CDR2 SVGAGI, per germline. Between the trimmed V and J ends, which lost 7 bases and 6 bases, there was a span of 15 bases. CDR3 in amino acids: CASTVGVEDGYTF. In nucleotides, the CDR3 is TGTGCCAGCACGGTAGGGGTCGAGGATGGCTACACCTTC.

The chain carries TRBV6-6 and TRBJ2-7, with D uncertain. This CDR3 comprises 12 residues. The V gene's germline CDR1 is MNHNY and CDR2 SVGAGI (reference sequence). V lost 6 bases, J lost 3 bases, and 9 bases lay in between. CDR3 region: CASSQQSYEQYF. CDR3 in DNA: TGTGCCAGCAGCCAACAGAGCTACGAGCAGTACTTC.

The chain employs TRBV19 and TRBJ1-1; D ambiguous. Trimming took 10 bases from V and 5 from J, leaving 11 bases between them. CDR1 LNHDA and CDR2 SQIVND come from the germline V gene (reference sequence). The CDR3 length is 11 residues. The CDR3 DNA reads TGTGCCACCCTCTCAGCGACTGAAGCTTTCTTT. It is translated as CATLSATEAFF.

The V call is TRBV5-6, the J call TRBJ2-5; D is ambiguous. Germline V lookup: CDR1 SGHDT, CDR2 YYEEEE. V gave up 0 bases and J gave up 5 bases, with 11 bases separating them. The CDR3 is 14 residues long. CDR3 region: CASSLDVAAETQYF. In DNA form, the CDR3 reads TGTGCCAGCAGCTTGGATGTGGCGGCGGAGACCCAGTACTTC.

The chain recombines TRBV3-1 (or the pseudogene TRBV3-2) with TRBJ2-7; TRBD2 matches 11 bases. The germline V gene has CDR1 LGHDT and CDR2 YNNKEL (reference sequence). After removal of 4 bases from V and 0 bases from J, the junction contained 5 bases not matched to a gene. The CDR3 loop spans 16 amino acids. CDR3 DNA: TGTGCCAGCAGCCGTAGCGGGGGGGCGAGCTCCTACGAGCAGTACTTC. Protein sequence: CASSRSGGASSYEQYF.

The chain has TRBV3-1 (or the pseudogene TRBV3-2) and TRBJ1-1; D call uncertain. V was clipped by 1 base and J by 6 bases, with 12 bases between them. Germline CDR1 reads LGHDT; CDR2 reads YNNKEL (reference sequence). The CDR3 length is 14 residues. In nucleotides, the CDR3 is TGTGCCAGCAGCCAAGTGGCGGGTAATTCTGAAGCTTTCTTT. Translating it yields CASSQVAGNSEAFF.

The CDR3 sequence is CASSSSGGSGQPQHF. The CDR3 DNA reads TGTGCCAGCAGTTCGTCAGGGGGCTCGGGTCAGCCCCAGCATTTT. The chain recombines TRBV6-5 with TRBJ1-5, with TRBD1 identical over 8 bases. This CDR3 spans 15 amino acids. V trimming: 4 bases; J trimming: 6 bases; junction bases outside the gene matches: 8. The V gene's germline CDR1 is MNHEY and CDR2 SVGAGI.

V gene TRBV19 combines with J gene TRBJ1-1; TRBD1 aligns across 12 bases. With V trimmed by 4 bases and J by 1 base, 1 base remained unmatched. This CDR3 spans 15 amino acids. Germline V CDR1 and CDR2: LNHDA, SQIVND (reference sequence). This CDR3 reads CASSTGQGANTEAFF. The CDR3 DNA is TGTGCCAGTAGTACGGGACAGGGGGCGAACACTGAAGCTTTCTTT.

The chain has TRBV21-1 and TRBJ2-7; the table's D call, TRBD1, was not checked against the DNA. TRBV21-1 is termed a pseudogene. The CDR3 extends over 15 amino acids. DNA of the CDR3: TGTGCCAGCAGCTCACCAGGGGCTTTCTCCTACGAGCAGTACTTC. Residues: CASSSPGAFSYEQYF.

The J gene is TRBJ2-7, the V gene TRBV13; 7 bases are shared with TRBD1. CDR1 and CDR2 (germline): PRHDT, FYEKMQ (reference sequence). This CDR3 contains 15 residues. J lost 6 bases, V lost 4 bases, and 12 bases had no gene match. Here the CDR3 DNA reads TGTGCCAGCAGCTCCGGTCCGGGACAGAGTTCCGAGCAGTACTTC. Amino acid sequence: CASSSGPGQSSEQYF.

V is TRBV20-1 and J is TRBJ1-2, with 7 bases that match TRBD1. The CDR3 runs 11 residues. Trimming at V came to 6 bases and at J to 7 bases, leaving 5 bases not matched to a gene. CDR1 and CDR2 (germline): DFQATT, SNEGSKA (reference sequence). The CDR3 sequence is CSAATGLGYTF. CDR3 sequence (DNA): TGCAGTGCAGCGACAGGGCTTGGCTACACCTTC.